A selection of T cell receptor beta chains follows, all from one sample in a study of blood T cell repertoires in COVID-19. Repertoires were generated with immunoSEQ multiplex PCR, while TCRdb's copy carries only in-frame clones and drops some. Of around 130,000 clones listed, approximately 80% are singletons. Sequenced material: peripheral blood. Every receptor here comes from a human donor in a cohort sampled during active COVID-19. The conserved cysteine and the conserved F or W are not part of the CDR3 here. Each record gives: V gene, CDR3 protein.

v_call: TRBV9
cdr3_aa: ASSGYPDSRHYGYT

v_call: TRBV6-6
cdr3_aa: ASSSRLARYEQY

v_call: TRBV6-5
cdr3_aa: ASRVGRGWNEKLF

v_call: TRBV7-9
cdr3_aa: ASSSRQGPTYNEQF

v_call: TRBV2
cdr3_aa: ASSEGTSNEQF

v_call: TRBV11-2
cdr3_aa: ASSPRQGTYEQY

v_call: TRBV4-1
cdr3_aa: ASSLSTPETQY

v_call: TRBV5-5
cdr3_aa: ASSFEGSPYEQY

v_call: TRBV5-1
cdr3_aa: ASSLSAGTYEQY

v_call: TRBV13
cdr3_aa: ASSPFQETQY

v_call: TRBV3-1/TRBV3-2
cdr3_aa: ASAGTDEKLF

v_call: TRBV14
cdr3_aa: ASSFTGGPEAF

v_call: TRBV11-3
cdr3_aa: ASSLAREAF

v_call: TRBV4-1
cdr3_aa: ASSQDAVAQETQY

v_call: TRBV6-2/TRBV6-3
cdr3_aa: ASSRGGRGNSPLH

v_call: TRBV5-1
cdr3_aa: ASSFSGTGVTNTGELF

v_call: TRBV6-4
cdr3_aa: ASSDPTTGIVVSGANVLT

v_call: TRBV24-1
cdr3_aa: ATSRTGGVDNEQF

v_call: TRBV2
cdr3_aa: ASRAGTPNQPQH

v_call: TRBV7-9
cdr3_aa: ASSGGDVMSNVLT

v_call: TRBV5-4
cdr3_aa: ASRPGASYEQY

v_call: TRBV7-2
cdr3_aa: ASSAGQLELHEQY

v_call: TRBV6-5
cdr3_aa: ASSYSNRDTEAF

v_call: TRBV29-1
cdr3_aa: SGIGGYEQY

v_call: TRBV18
cdr3_aa: ASSPLEPGLMFAVGDNEQF

v_call: TRBV11-3
cdr3_aa: ASSSYPGTANSPLH

v_call: TRBV5-6
cdr3_aa: ASSRRTGTNTEAF

v_call: TRBV12-5
cdr3_aa: ASGSDRGYNSPLH

v_call: TRBV5-5
cdr3_aa: ASSIAGASYEQY

v_call: TRBV7-9
cdr3_aa: ASSKVADTQY

v_call: TRBV29-1
cdr3_aa: SVLTGQGNTGELF

v_call: TRBV11-3
cdr3_aa: ASSVSPGQILTLNTEAF

v_call: TRBV5-5
cdr3_aa: ASSLNSGDTQY